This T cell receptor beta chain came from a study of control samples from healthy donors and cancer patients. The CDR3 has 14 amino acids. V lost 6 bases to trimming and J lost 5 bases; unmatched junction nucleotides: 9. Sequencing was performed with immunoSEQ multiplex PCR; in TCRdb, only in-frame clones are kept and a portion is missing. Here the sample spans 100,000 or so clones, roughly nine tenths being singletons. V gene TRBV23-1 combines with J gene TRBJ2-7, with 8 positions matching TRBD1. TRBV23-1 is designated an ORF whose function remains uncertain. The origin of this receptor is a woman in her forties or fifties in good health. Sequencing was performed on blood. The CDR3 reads CASRIQGDVDEQYF. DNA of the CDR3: TGCGCCAGCAGGATACAGGGGGACGTGGACGAGCAGTACTTC.